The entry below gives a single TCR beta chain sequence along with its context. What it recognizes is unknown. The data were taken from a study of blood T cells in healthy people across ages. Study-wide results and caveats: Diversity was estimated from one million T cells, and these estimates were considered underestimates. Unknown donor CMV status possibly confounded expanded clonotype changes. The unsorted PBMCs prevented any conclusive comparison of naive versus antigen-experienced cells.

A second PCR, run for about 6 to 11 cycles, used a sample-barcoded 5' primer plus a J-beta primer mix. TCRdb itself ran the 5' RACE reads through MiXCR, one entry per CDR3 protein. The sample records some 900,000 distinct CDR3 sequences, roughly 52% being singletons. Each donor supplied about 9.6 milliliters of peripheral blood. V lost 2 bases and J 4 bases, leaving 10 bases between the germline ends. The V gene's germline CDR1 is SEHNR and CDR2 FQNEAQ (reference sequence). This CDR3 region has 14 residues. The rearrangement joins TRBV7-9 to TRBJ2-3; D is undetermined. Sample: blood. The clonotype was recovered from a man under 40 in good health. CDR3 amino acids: CASSLTQSADTQYF. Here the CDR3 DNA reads TGTGCCAGCAGCTTAACCCAGTCCGCAGATACGCAGTATTTT.